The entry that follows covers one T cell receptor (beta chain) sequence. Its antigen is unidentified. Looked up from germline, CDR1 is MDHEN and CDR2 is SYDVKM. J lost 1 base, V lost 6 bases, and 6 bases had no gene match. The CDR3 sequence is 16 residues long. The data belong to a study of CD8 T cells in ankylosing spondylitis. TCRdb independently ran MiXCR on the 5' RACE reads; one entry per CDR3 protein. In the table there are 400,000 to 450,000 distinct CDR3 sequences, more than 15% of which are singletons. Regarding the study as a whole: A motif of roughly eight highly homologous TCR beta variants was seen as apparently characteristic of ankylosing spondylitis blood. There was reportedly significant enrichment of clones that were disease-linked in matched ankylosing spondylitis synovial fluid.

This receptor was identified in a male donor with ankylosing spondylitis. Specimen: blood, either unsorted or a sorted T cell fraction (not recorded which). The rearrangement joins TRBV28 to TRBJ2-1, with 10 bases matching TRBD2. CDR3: CASSPSGSGSYNEQFF. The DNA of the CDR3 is TGTGCCAGCAGCCCTAGCGGGAGCGGGTCCTACAATGAGCAGTTCTTC.